The present entry profiles one TCR beta chain with its context. The V gene end was trimmed by 5 bases and the J gene end by 3 bases; junction bases not matched to a gene: 8. Germline CDR1 PRHDT, CDR2 FYEKMQ (reference sequence). The CDR3 is 16 residues long. This sample was taken from a study of CD4+ T cells in melanoma. Produced via immunoSEQ multiplex PCR; TCRdb's table is partial and in-frame only. The data contain fewer than 55,000 clones, roughly 89% of them singletons. This sequence was found in a human donor with melanoma. Sequencing was carried out using peripheral blood. This chain uses TRBV13 with TRBJ2-3; 10 nucleotides match TRBD2. CDR3 sequence: CASSLSGGALTDTQYF. In DNA form, the CDR3 reads TGTGCCAGCAGCCTCAGCGGGGGGGCCCTAACAGATACGCAGTATTTT.